The 24 T cell receptor beta chains below all came from one sample that was sequenced in a study of cytomegalovirus exposure and HLA in healthy donors (TCRdb year 2017). Library preparation used the immunoSEQ multiplex PCR assay. For the multiplex PCR, a mixture combining 60 forward primers for TCR Vbeta segments and 13 reverse primers for TCR Jbeta segments was used. TCRdb retrieved this table from immuneACCESS and kept in-frame rearrangements only. Not all clones are present; in checked studies, unresolved V genes account for under half, and no reason is known for the remainder. The sample contains over 150,000 clones, 80% to 90% of them found a single time. Jointly, the top ten make up roughly 2% of the sample. Input material: PBMCs. Receptor source: a woman younger than 30 in good health and CMV-seronegative.

The chain carries TRBV9 and TRBJ1-1; D is uncertain. Trimming took 2 bases from V and 6 from J, leaving 11 bases between them. Germline V gives CDR1 SGDLS, CDR2 YYNGEE. CDR3 size: 13 residues. CDR3 loop: CASSVSLRAEAFF. The CDR3 DNA reads as TGTGCCAGCAGCGTTTCCCTGAGGGCTGAAGCTTTCTTT.

This chain links TRBV10-2 with TRBJ2-2, with a possible D match to TRBD1 (5 bases). CDR1 WSHSY and CDR2 SAAADI come from the germline V gene. The CDR3 has 13 residues. The V end lost 6 bases, the J end lost 7 bases, and 12 bases lay between the germline ends. CDR3: CASRGQGDGELFF. The CDR3 DNA is TGCGCCAGCAGGGGCCAGGGTGACGGGGAGCTGTTTTTT.

This clone was counted once. V gene TRBV19 combines with J gene TRBJ1-1, with 8 positions matching TRBD1. The V and J ends lost 3 bases and 3 bases, in that order; junction bases with no gene match: 3. The CDR3 contains 14 residues. Germline lookup yields CDR1 LNHDA and CDR2 SQIVND (reference sequence). The CDR3 here is CASSMDRAYTEAFF. The CDR3 DNA sequence: TGTGCCAGTAGTATGGACAGGGCTTACACTGAAGCTTTCTTT.

This clone was observed once. The chain employs TRBV4-1 and TRBJ2-5, with 8 bases aligning to TRBD1. This CDR3 is 15 amino acids long. J gave up 11 bases and V 4 bases, and 15 bases lay outside the gene matches. The germline V gene encodes CDR1 MGHRA and CDR2 YSYEKL. This chain's CDR3 is CASSPAGGPLGEQYF. The DNA for the CDR3 is TGCGCCAGCAGCCCAGCAGGGGGCCCCTTAGGAGAGCAGTACTTC.

This chain links TRBV27 with TRBJ2-5; perhaps TRBD2 as D (7 bases). CDR1 is MNHEY, CDR2 SMNVEV, per germline (reference sequence). The ends were cut back, 5 bases at V and 4 bases at J, with 20 bases in the middle. The CDR3 runs to 16 residues. This CDR3 reads CASSTVLGGALETQYF. CDR3 nucleotide sequence: TGTGCCAGCAGTACAGTCTTAGGGGGGGCTCTAGAGACCCAGTACTTC.

The rearrangement uses TRBV9 and TRBJ2-7, with 8 bases matching TRBD1. Trimming removed 0 bases from V and 5 bases from J; junction bases left unmatched: 7. The germline CDR1 and CDR2 sequences are SGDLS and YYNGEE. This CDR3 is built from 15 residues. CDR3 sequence: CASSVAPGQGNEQYF. In nucleotides, the CDR3 is TGTGCCAGCAGCGTAGCTCCAGGACAGGGTAACGAGCAGTACTTC.

This clone is a singleton in its sample. V usage is TRBV6-5 and J usage is TRBJ1-2; 9 bases are a match to TRBD1. This CDR3 contains 14 residues. Germline V gene sequence: CDR1 MNHEY, CDR2 SVGAGI. CDR3 sequence (DNA): TGTGCGGCGAGTTTCGGACAGGGGCTATCTGGCTACACCTTC. It codes for CAASFGQGLSGYTF.

This clone was seen a handful of times. The V call is TRBV28, the J call TRBJ2-1; 12 bases line up with TRBD2. V dropped 4 bases and J dropped 10; count of bases not matched to a gene: 2. Germline CDR1 reads MDHEN; CDR2 reads SYDVKM. This CDR3 spans 13 amino acids. CDR3 region: CASSSGTSGEQFF. The CDR3 DNA is TGTGCCAGCAGTTCCGGGACTAGCGGGGAGCAGTTCTTC.

The DNA of the CDR3 is TGCGCCAGCAGTAACCGGTCCCTCTACAATGAGCAGTTCTTC. Its protein is CASSNRSLYNEQFF. This chain links TRBV10-1 with TRBJ2-1, with D unresolved. The CDR3 has 14 amino acids. V lost 5 bases to trimming and J lost 3 bases, with 11 bases between them. Germline values: CDR1 WNHNN, CDR2 SYGVQD (reference sequence).

This chain connects TRBV5-1 to TRBJ2-1; 12 bases match TRBD1. CDR1 and CDR2 from the germline V gene are SGHRS and YFSETQ. The length of the CDR3 is 17 residues. V was clipped by 3 bases and J by 9 bases; unmatched bases: 13. CDR3 nucleotides: TGCGCCAGCAGCTGGAACCCCGGGACAGGGGGCTGGACTGAGCAGTTCTTC. It specifies CASSWNPGTGGWTEQFF.

The V call is TRBV9, the J call TRBJ2-1; TRBD1 agrees at 10 bases. The CDR3 contains 16 residues. V shed 0 bases and J 7 bases; nucleotides not matched to a gene: 7. CDR1 SGDLS and CDR2 YYNGEE come from the germline V gene. CDR3 protein: CASSVDHGQGGNEQFF. The CDR3, as DNA: TGTGCCAGCAGCGTAGATCACGGACAGGGGGGAAATGAGCAGTTCTTC. The full variable domain, rest sourced from reference TRBV9 and TRBJ2-1, is DSGVTQTPKHLITATGQRVTLRCSPRSGDLSVYWYQQSLDQGLQFLIQYYNGEERAKGNILERFSAQQFPDLHSELNLSSLELGDSALYFCASSVDHGQGGNEQFFGPGTRLTVL.

This rearrangement joins TRBV13 to TRBJ2-7; 7 nucleotides agree with TRBD2. CDR3 length: 14 amino acids. J gave up 3 bases and V 3 bases, and 5 bases lay outside the gene matches. Per the germline V gene, CDR1 is PRHDT and CDR2 is FYEKMQ (reference sequence). The CDR3 nucleotides are TGTGCCAGCAGCTTGCTAGCGGAAAACTACGAGCAGTACTTC. This sequence encodes CASSLLAENYEQYF.

The chain is built from TRBV10-2 and TRBJ2-3; 7 positions match TRBD2. This CDR3 comprises 14 residues. CDR1 is WSHSY and CDR2 is SAAADI in the germline V gene. The ends lost 6 bases at V and 3 bases at J; junction bases unmatched: 6. The chain's CDR3 is CASRNGRSTDTQYF. For the CDR3, the DNA is TGCGCCAGCAGAAACGGGAGGTCTACAGATACGCAGTATTTT.

CDR3 residues: CASSDPYRASEAFF. CDR3 sequence (DNA): TGTGCCAGCAGTGACCCGTACAGGGCCTCTGAAGCTTTCTTT. The genes are TRBV2 and TRBJ1-1, with D maybe TRBD1 (6 bases). The V and J ends lost 3 bases and 6 bases respectively, with 14 bases between them. The germline V gene encodes CDR1 SNHLY and CDR2 FYNNEI. The CDR3 totals 14 residues.

V usage is TRBV7-9 and J usage is TRBJ2-7; 8 bases are shared with TRBD2. The CDR3 runs 15 residues. The V and J ends lost 5 bases and 6 bases, in that order; junction bases with no gene match: 12. Germline assignment: CDR1 SEHNR and CDR2 FQNEAQ (reference sequence). CDR3 nucleotide sequence: TGTGCCAGCAGCCCGGCGGGACTAGTCGCTCCCGAGCAGTACTTC. Translated, it gives CASSPAGLVAPEQYF.

The V call is TRBV10-3, the J call TRBJ1-2, with TRBD1 identical over 8 bases. Germline-derived CDR1 and CDR2 are ENHRY and SYGVKD. There are 14 residues in the CDR3. The J segment lost 2 bases and the V segment lost 7 bases, leaving 6 bases of the junction unmatched. The CDR3 DNA is TGTGCCATCACCGCGGGACAGGTCAACTATGGCTACACCTTC. Its protein is CAITAGQVNYGYTF.

The chain links TRBV18 to TRBJ2-1; the D gene is possibly TRBD1 (6 bases). CDR3 length equals 16 residues. The germline CDR1 and CDR2 sequences are KGHSH and LQKENI. The germline V and J ends were trimmed by 2 bases and 1 base, with 12 bases remaining between them. CDR3 protein: CASSPFGGLSYNEQFF. CDR3 nucleotide sequence: TGTGCCAGCTCACCATTTGGGGGCCTTTCCTACAATGAGCAGTTCTTC.

The chain carries TRBV19 and TRBJ2-2, with D uncertain. Trimming shortened V by 1 base and J by 5 bases, and 5 bases separated the two germline ends. Germline CDR1 reads LNHDA; CDR2 reads SQIVND (reference sequence). This CDR3 has 13 amino acids. The CDR3 nucleotides are TGTGCCAGTAGTATAGTCGTTACCGGGGAGCTGTTTTTT. This translates into CASSIVVTGELFF.

This clone has more than one count but fewer than ten. The chain links TRBV21-1 to TRBJ1-5; the table's D call, TRBD1, has no DNA check behind it. TRBV21-1 is reported as a pseudogene. This CDR3 is built from 14 residues. The CDR3 protein is CAGQGGKGNQPQHF. The CDR3 bases are TGTGCCGGACAGGGGGGAAAAGGCAATCAGCCCCAGCATTTT.

The chain couples TRBV11-3 to TRBJ2-1; no clear D. Trimming stripped 5 bases from V and 7 bases from J, with 9 bases between. The CDR3 runs to 12 residues. The germline CDR1 and CDR2 sequences are SGHNT and YENEEA. In DNA, the CDR3 is TGTGCCAGCAGCCAGACAAAGAATGAGCAGTTCTTC. Protein product: CASSQTKNEQFF.

This chain connects TRBV9 to TRBJ2-2, with 8 bases fitting TRBD1. J gave up 2 bases and V 0 bases, and 6 bases lay outside the gene matches. This CDR3 has 17 amino acids. Germline V gene data show CDR1 as SGDLS and CDR2 as YYNGEE. The CDR3 loop reads CASSVGLGTGNTGELFF. The CDR3, as DNA: TGTGCCAGCAGCGTAGGTCTTGGGACAGGTAACACCGGGGAGCTGTTTTTT.

J is TRBJ2-2 and V is TRBV7-9; the match to TRBD2 covers 7 bases. The CDR3 covers 17 residues. Germline V gene data show CDR1 as SEHNR and CDR2 as FQNEAQ (reference sequence). Trimming at V came to 3 bases and at J to 1 base, leaving 8 bases not matched to a gene. The CDR3 protein is CASSFPHGRGNTGELFF. The CDR3 DNA reads TGTGCCAGCAGCTTCCCGCATGGGAGGGGGAACACCGGGGAGCTGTTTTTT.

This clone was seen a handful of times. The CDR3 nucleotides read TGTGCCAGCGATAGCTTGGCAAAATCGGCTAATGAAAAACTGTTTTTT. Amino acid sequence: CASDSLAKSANEKLFF. The V call is TRBV2, the J call TRBJ1-4; unclear D gene. CDR1 and CDR2 from the germline V gene are SNHLY and FYNNEI. Trimming removed 8 bases from V and 3 bases from J, with 19 bases in between. CDR3 length: 16 amino acids.

This sequence joins TRBV27 and TRBJ1-5; TRBD1 matches 12 bases. The trim removed 6 bases at V and 6 bases at J, leaving 6 bases unmatched. Germline V CDR1 and CDR2: MNHEY, SMNVEV (reference sequence). There are 15 residues in the CDR3. The CDR3 reads CASSEGQGAGQPQHF. The CDR3 DNA is TGTGCCAGCAGCGAGGGACAGGGGGCAGGTCAGCCCCAGCATTTT.